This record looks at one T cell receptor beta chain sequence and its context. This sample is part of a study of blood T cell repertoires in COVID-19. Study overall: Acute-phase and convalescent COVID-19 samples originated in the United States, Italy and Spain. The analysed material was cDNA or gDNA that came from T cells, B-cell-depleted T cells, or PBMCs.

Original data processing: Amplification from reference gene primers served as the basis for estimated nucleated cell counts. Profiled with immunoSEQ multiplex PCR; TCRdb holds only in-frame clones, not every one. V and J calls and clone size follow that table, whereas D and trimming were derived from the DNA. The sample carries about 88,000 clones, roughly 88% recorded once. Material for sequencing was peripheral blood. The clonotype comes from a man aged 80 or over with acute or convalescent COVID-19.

The CDR3 region is CATSRDLSSGRAGELFF. In DNA form, the CDR3 reads TGTGCCACCAGCAGAGATCTGAGTAGCGGGAGGGCCGGGGAGCTGTTTTTT. The chain recombines TRBV15 with TRBJ2-2, with 11 bases lining up with TRBD2. J was trimmed by 6 bases and V by 0 bases; bases with no gene match: 6. Germline-derived CDR1 and CDR2 are LNHNV and YYDKDF (reference sequence). The CDR3 loop spans 17 amino acids. Drawing the rest from reference TRBV15 and TRBJ2-2, the complete variable domain is DAMVIQNPRYQVTQFGKPVTLSCSQTLNHNVMYWYQQKSSQAPKLLFHYYDKDFNNEADTPDNFQSRRPNTSFCFLDIRSPGLGDTAMYLCATSRDLSSGRAGELFFGEGSRLTVL.